This record looks at one TCR beta chain sequence and its context. The antigen is unknown. This entry comes from a study of shared clonotypes between healthy human individuals. Study observations and caveats: Relative to their counterparts shared across all four donors, non-shared clonotypes exhibited diminished generation probabilities. Shared across a few donors were approximately 5% of the naive CD4 clonotypes.

A CD45RA-negative memory subset and a CD45RA+ naive subset were separated from the CD4+ cells. Trimming took 1 base from V and 2 from J, leaving 13 bases between them. The CDR3 totals 15 residues. Germline assignment: CDR1 GTSNPN and CDR2 SVGIG (reference sequence). In the original workflow: Filtering differed because ImmunoSEQ produced junction-only sequences that carried no quality scores. Clones were sequenced by immunoSEQ multiplex PCR, and TCRdb holds only the in-frame ones, with some missing. For V, J and clone size, that table is used; D and trimming come from the DNA. The profile shows about 1.5 million clones, 95% to 99% of them singletons.

The material sequenced was naive CD4+ T cells sorted from blood. Specified subset: CD45RA+ positively selected. The chain joins TRBV30 to TRBJ2-3, with D perhaps TRBD2 (6 bases). This sequence originates from a young man in good health. CDR3 coding DNA: TGTGCCTGGAGTGGTTTCGGGAGTCCCACAGATACGCAGTATTTT. It specifies CAWSGFGSPTDTQYF.